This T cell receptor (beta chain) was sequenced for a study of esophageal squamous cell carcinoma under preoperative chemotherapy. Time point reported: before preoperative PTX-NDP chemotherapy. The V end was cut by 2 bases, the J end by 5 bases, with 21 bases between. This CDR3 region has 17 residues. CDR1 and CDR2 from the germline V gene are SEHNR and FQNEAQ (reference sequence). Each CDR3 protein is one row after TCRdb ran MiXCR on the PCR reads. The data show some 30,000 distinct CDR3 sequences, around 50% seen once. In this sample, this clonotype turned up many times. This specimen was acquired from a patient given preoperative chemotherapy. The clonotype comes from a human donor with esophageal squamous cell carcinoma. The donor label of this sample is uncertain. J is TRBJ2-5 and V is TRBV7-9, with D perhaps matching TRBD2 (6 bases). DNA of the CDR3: TGTGCCAGCAGCTTATTAGGGGAGGTCAGACAAAGGGAGACCCAGTACTTC. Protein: CASSLLGEVRQRETQYF.